This T cell receptor (beta chain) appears in the sequencing data of a study of response to subunit inactivated influenza vaccine. Regarding the study as a whole: It was the authors' suggestion that each seasonal influenza vaccination recruits few new T cells.

The CDR3 loop spans 15 amino acids. CDR1 and CDR2 from the germline V gene are SEHNR and FQNEAQ (reference sequence). Trimming cost V 4 bases and J 4 bases, with 13 bases left between them. Each CDR3 protein gets one entry after TCRdb re-called the RT-PCR reads with MiXCR. The sample holds hundreds of thousands of distinct CDR3 sequences, approximately 14% seen once. As to this clonotype: Its antigen is undetermined.

Here the sequenced sample was PBMCs from blood, taken roughly 12 days after vaccination. This sequence joins TRBV7-9 and TRBJ1-4; D gene ambiguous. The receptor was derived from a man in his forties or fifties who received an inactivated influenza vaccine. CDR3 loop: CASSSGLNLNEKLFF. CDR3 DNA sequence: TGTGCCAGCAGCTCTGGTCTAAACCTTAATGAAAAACTGTTTTTT. The full variable domain, its missing parts supplied by reference TRBV7-9 and TRBJ1-4, is DTGVSQNPRHKITKRGQNVTFRCDPISEHNRLYWYRQTLGQGPEFLTYFQNEAQLEKSRLLSDRFSAERPKGSFSTLEIQRTEQGDSAMYLCASSSGLNLNEKLFFGSGTQLSVL.